The sequence of this T cell receptor beta chain was determined in a study of Ad26.COV2.S vaccination and SARS-CoV-2 variants. Study-wide context: Trial arm assignment for the donor was COV1001 Ad26.COV2.S. Intramuscular Ad26.COV2.S doses were given once or twice, 56 days apart. Study results and caveats: Considerable breadth of spike-specific CD8+ and CD4+ T cell responses has reportedly been documented following vaccination.

In the case of this clone: Antigen specificity is unknown.

Assay: immunoSEQ multiplex PCR; the TCRdb copy retains only in-frame clones and omits some. The sample carries about 350,000 clones, more than 85% recorded once. This CDR3 has 16 amino acids. The V and J ends lost 2 bases and 0 bases respectively, with 14 bases between them. Germline V CDR1 and CDR2: SNHLY, FYNNEI. As to treatment: roughly 18 received Ad26.COV2.S at low or high dose, single or two shots; roughly five received placebo; per-sample allocation not given. It was on day 63 after the first vaccine or placebo injection that samples were taken. The chain uses TRBV2 and TRBJ2-7; D is perhaps TRBD1 or TRBD2 (5 bases each). The receptor was isolated from a person between 18 and 60 years old who received the Ad26.COV2.S COVID-19 vaccine or a placebo. The sample consisted of peripheral blood, taken in a trial of Ad26.COV2.S vaccine versus placebo. The CDR3 nucleotides read TGTGCCAGCAGTGAATGGGGACCGCTGAGCTCCTACGAGCAGTACTTC. This encodes CASSEWGPLSSYEQYF.